This T cell receptor (beta chain) emerged from a study of blood T cell repertoires in COVID-19. The sample holds a few counts of this clone. V was pared by 4 bases and J by 6 bases, with 18 bases between. The CDR3 has 15 residues. Germline loops: CDR1 ENHRY, CDR2 SYGVKD. Study processing details: Estimates of nucleated cell counts were drawn from the amplification of reference gene primers. Method: immunoSEQ multiplex PCR; TCRdb's copy keeps in-frame clones and lacks some. That table gives V, J and clone size, and the DNA gave D and trimming. The table lists about 130,000 clones, approximately 80% of them singletons.

The sequence was obtained from a man between 60 and 75 years old who had recovered from COVID-19. The chain recombines TRBV10-3 with TRBJ1-1; D might be TRBD1 (5 bases). What was sequenced was peripheral blood. The CDR3 spells CAISARRGNKAEAFF. The CDR3 DNA reads TGTGCCATCAGTGCCCGGCGGGGGAATAAGGCTGAAGCTTTCTTT.